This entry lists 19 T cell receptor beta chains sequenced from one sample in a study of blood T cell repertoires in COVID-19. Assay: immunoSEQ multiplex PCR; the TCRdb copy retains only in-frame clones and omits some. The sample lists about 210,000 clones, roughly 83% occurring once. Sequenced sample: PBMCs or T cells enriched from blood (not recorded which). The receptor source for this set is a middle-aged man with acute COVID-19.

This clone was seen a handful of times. CDR3 sequence: CASSFTLTGRTEAFF. The DNA of the CDR3 is TGTGCCAGCAGTTTCACCTTGACAGGGCGGACTGAAGCTTTCTTT. The rearrangement links TRBV28 to TRBJ1-1; TRBD1 matches at 7 bases. With 3 bases clipped from V and 5 bases from J, the junction kept 9 bases outside the gene matches. The CDR3 runs 15 residues. Germline V gene data show CDR1 as MDHEN and CDR2 as SYDVKM.

The CDR3 DNA reads as TGTGCCAGCAGAGGACAGGGGAGCAATCAGCCCCAGCATTTT. This gives the protein CASRGQGSNQPQHF. V gene TRBV6-5 combines with J gene TRBJ1-5, with 9 positions matching TRBD1. The V and J ends lost 6 bases and 1 base, in that order; junction bases with no gene match: 1. The CDR3 totals 14 residues. The germline CDR1 and CDR2 sequences are MNHEY and SVGAGI.

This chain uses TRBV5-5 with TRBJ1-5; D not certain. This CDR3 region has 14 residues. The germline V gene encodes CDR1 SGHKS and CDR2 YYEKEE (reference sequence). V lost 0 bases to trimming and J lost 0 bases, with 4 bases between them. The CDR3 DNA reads TGTGCCAGCAGCTTGGACGGTAGCAATCAGCCCCAGCATTTT. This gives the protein CASSLDGSNQPQHF.

The CDR3 reads CASGRDRGETQYF. For the CDR3, the DNA is TGTGCCAGCGGGCGGGACAGGGGAGAGACCCAGTACTTC. V gene TRBV14 combines with J gene TRBJ2-5; the match to TRBD1 covers 10 bases. The CDR3 spans 13 residues. CDR1 and CDR2 (germline): SGHDN, FVKESK. With 8 bases clipped from V and 4 bases from J, the junction kept 4 bases outside the gene matches.

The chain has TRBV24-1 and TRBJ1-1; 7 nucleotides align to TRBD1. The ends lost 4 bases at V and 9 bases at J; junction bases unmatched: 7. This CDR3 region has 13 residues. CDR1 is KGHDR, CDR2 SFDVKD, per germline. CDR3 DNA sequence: TGTGCCACCAGTGACACCAACAGGGGACAAGCTTTCTTT. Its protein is CATSDTNRGQAFF.

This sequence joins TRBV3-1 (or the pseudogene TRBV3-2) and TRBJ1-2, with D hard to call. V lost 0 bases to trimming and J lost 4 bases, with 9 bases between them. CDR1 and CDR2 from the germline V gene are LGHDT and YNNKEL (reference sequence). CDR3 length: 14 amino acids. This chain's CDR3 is CASSQDHAGYGYTF. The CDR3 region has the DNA TGTGCCAGCAGCCAAGACCACGCGGGCTATGGCTACACCTTC.

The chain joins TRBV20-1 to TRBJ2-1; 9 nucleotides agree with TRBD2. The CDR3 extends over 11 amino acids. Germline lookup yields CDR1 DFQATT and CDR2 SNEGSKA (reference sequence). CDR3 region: CSRAGGDEQFF. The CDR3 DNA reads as TGCAGCCGAGCGGGGGGCGATGAGCAGTTCTTC.

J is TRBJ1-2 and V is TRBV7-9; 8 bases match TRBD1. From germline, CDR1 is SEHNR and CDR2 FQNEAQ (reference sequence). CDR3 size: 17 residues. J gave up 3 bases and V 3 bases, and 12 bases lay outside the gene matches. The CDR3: CASSFGQGAKGDYGYTF. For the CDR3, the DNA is TGTGCCAGCAGCTTTGGGCAGGGGGCGAAAGGGGACTATGGCTACACCTTC. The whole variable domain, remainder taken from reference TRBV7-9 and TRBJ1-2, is DTGVSQNPRHKITKRGQNVTFRCDPISEHNRLYWYRQTLGQGPEFLTYFQNEAQLEKSRLLSDRFSAERPKGSFSTLEIQRTEQGDSAMYLCASSFGQGAKGDYGYTFGSGTRLTVV.

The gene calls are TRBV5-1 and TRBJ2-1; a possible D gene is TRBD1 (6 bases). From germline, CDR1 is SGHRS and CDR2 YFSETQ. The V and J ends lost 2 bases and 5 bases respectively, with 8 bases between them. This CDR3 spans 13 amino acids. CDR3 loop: CASSFGQNNEQFF. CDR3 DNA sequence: TGCGCCAGCAGCTTCGGACAGAACAATGAGCAGTTCTTC.

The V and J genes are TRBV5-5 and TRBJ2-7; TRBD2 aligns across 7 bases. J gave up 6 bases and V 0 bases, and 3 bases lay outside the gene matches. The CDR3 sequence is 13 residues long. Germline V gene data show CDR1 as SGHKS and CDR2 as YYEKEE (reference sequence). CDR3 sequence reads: CASSLATGGEQYF. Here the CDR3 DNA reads TGTGCCAGCAGCTTGGCCACGGGGGGCGAGCAGTACTTC.

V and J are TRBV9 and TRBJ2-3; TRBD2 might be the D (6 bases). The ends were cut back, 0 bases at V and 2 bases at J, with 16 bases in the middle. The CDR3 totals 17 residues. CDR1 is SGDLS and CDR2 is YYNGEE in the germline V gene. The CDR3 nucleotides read TGTGCCAGCAGCGTAGAGGTTAGCGGCGATCTCACAGATACGCAGTATTTT. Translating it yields CASSVEVSGDLTDTQYF.

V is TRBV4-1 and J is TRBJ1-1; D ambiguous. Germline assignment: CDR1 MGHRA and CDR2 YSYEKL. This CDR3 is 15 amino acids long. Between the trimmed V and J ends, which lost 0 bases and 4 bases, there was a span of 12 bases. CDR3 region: CASSQESGYSTEAFF. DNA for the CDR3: TGCGCCAGCAGCCAAGAATCCGGGTATAGCACTGAAGCTTTCTTT.

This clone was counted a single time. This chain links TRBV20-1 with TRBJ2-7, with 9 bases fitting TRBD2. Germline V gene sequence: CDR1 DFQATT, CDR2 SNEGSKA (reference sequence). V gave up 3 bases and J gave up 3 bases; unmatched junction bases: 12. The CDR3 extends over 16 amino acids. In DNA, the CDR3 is TGCAGTGCTAGTGAGACTAGCGGACTGTCGGGCTACGAGCAGTACTTC. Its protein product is CSASETSGLSGYEQYF.

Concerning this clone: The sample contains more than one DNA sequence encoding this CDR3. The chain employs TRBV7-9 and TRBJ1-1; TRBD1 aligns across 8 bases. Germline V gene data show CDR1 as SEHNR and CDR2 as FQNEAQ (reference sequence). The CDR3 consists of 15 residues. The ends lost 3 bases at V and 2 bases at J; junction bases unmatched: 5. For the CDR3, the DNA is TGTGCCAGCAGCTTTAGCCAGGGGGCCAACACTGAAGCTTTCTTT. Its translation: CASSFSQGANTEAFF.

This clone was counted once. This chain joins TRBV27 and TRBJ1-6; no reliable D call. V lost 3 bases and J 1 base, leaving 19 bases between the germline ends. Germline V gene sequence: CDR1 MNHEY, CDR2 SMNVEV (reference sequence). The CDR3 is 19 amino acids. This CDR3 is CASSFGGLKQRSYNSPLHF. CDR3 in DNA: TGTGCCAGCAGTTTCGGAGGCTTGAAACAGAGGTCCTATAATTCACCCCTCCACTTT.

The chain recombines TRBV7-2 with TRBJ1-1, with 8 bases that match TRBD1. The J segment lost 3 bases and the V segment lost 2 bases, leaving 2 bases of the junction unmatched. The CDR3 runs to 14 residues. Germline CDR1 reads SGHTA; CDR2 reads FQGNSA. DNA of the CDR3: TGTGCCAGCAGCTTACAGGGGGCTTACACTGAAGCTTTCTTT. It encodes CASSLQGAYTEAFF. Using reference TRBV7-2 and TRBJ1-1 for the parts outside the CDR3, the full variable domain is GAGVSQSPSNKVTEKGKDVELRCDPISGHTALYWYRQSLGQGLEFLIYFQGNSAPDKSGLPSDRFSAERTGGSVSTLTIQRTQQEDSAVYLCASSLQGAYTEAFFGQGTRLTVV.

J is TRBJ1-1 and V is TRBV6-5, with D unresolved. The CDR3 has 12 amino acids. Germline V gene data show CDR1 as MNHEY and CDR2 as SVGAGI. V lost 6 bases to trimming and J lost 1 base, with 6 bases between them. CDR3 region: CASRNWNTEAFF. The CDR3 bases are TGTGCCAGCAGAAACTGGAACACTGAAGCTTTCTTT.

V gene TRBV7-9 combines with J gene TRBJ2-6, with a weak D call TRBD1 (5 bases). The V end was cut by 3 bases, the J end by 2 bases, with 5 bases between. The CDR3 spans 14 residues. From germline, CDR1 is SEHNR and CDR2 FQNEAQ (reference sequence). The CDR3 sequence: CASSFRAGANVLTF. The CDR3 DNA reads TGTGCCAGCAGCTTCAGGGCTGGGGCCAACGTCCTGACTTTC.

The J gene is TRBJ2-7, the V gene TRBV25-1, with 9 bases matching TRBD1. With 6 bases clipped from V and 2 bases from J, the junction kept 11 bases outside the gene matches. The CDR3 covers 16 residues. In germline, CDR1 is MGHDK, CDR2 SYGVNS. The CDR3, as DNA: TGTGCCAGCAGCGACCTCTCCCGGGACAGGGCCTACGAGCAGTACTTC. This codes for CASSDLSRDRAYEQYF.